The 13 T cell receptor beta chains below come from one sample, sequenced in a study of shared clonotypes between healthy human individuals. Repertoires were generated with immunoSEQ multiplex PCR, while TCRdb's copy carries only in-frame clones and drops some. The sample yields around 1 million clones, approximately 80% seen once. The material sequenced was memory CD4+ T cells sorted from blood. Subset reported: CD45RA-negative fraction. These receptors all come from a man between 18 and 29 years old in good health.

V is TRBV4-1 and J is TRBJ1-6; D is undetermined. Germline V gene sequence: CDR1 MGHRA, CDR2 YSYEKL. V was pared by 0 bases and J by 4 bases, with 13 bases between. CDR3 length: 17 residues. CDR3 nucleotide sequence: TGCGCCAGCAGCCAAGAAATTAGGGCGGATTATAATTCACCCCTCCACTTT. Translation gives CASSQEIRADYNSPLHF.

The rearrangement uses TRBV28 and TRBJ1-4; 7 nucleotides align to TRBD1. The CDR3 loop spans 15 amino acids. J gave up 6 bases and V 6 bases, and 10 bases lay outside the gene matches. CDR1 is MDHEN and CDR2 is SYDVKM in the germline V gene. CDR3 DNA: TGTGCCAGCAGCCTACCCGGGACAGCGGATGAAAAACTGTTTTTT. Translating gives CASSLPGTADEKLFF.

This clone has more than one count but fewer than ten. The chain joins TRBV6-1 to TRBJ2-3; 7 bases map to TRBD2. CDR1 and CDR2 from the germline V gene are MNHNS and SASEGT. The CDR3 has 14 residues. V shed 5 bases and J 3 bases; nucleotides not matched to a gene: 5. CDR3 bases: TGTGCCAGCAGTCCGGGGGGACGAACAGATACGCAGTATTTT. This sequence encodes CASSPGGRTDTQYF.

Written as DNA, the CDR3 is TGTGCCAGCAGCTTCCATGGACAGGGCGGGGAGACCCAGTACTTC. Translated, it gives CASSFHGQGGETQYF. This sequence joins TRBV7-9 and TRBJ2-5, with TRBD1 identical over 8 bases. The junction had 8 bases not matched to a gene; V was cut back by 3 bases and J by 5 bases. The CDR3 runs 15 residues. Germline V lookup: CDR1 SEHNR, CDR2 FQNEAQ (reference sequence).

The V call is TRBV4-1, the J call TRBJ2-3, with 9 bases lining up with TRBD2. The germline CDR1 and CDR2 sequences are MGHRA and YSYEKL. There are 15 residues in the CDR3. J lost 9 bases, V lost 0 bases, and 7 bases had no gene match. This CDR3 reads CASSQDGLAGRTQYF. Written as DNA, the CDR3 is TGCGCCAGCAGCCAAGATGGGCTAGCGGGGCGGACGCAGTATTTT.

The V and J genes are TRBV19 and TRBJ1-5; 10 positions agree with TRBD1. V lost 3 bases to trimming and J lost 2 bases; unmatched junction nucleotides: 7. Germline V gene sequence: CDR1 LNHDA, CDR2 SQIVND (reference sequence). This CDR3 has 17 amino acids. CDR3 region: CASSIRDRGPRNQPQHF. CDR3 coding DNA: TGTGCCAGTAGTATCAGGGACAGGGGACCTCGCAATCAGCCCCAGCATTTT.

This clone was picked up one time. The rearrangement joins TRBV5-1 to TRBJ2-5, with TRBD2 matching over 7 bases. The CDR3 runs 14 residues. J was trimmed by 5 bases and V by 1 base; bases with no gene match: 5. The germline CDR1 and CDR2 sequences are SGHRS and YFSETQ. Here the CDR3 reads CASSLSGLEETQYF. CDR3 DNA sequence: TGCGCCAGCAGCTTGTCTGGACTAGAGGAGACCCAGTACTTC.

The J gene is TRBJ2-3, the V gene TRBV10-3; 7 bases fit TRBD2. The CDR3 totals 13 residues. V lost 6 bases and J lost 4; bases outside the gene matches: 4. The germline V gene has CDR1 ENHRY and CDR2 SYGVKD. DNA for the CDR3: TGTGCCATCAGGGCGGGGGACGCAGATACGCAGTATTTT. Translated, it gives CAIRAGDADTQYF.

This chain links TRBV7-8 with TRBJ1-1; 7 bases are shared with TRBD1. Per germline, CDR1 SGHVS and CDR2 FQNEAQ. This CDR3 is 13 amino acids long. The junction had 10 bases not matched to a gene; V was cut back by 4 bases and J by 11 bases. The CDR3 reads CASSSIRGSEAFF. CDR3 sequence (DNA): TGTGCCAGCAGCTCCATCAGGGGGAGTGAGGCTTTCTTT.

The chain is built from TRBV2 and TRBJ1-4, with TRBD1 matching over 7 bases. The length of the CDR3 is 14 residues. J lost 8 bases, V lost 3 bases, and 6 bases had no gene match. Germline loops: CDR1 SNHLY, CDR2 FYNNEI. CDR3 nucleotides: TGTGCCAGCAGTGAGCGACAGGGCGGGGAAAAACTGTTTTTT. Protein: CASSERQGGEKLFF.

The rearrangement links TRBV7-2 to TRBJ2-3, with D perhaps matching TRBD1 or TRBD2 (6 bases each). V dropped 5 bases and J dropped 8 bases, with 14 bases sitting between them. CDR3 length: 13 amino acids. Germline V gene lookup returns CDR1 SGHTA and CDR2 FQGNSA. CDR3 coding DNA: TGTGCCAGCAGCACCTCCCCGGGGGCTACGCAGTATTTT. This translates into CASSTSPGATQYF.

This sequence joins TRBV4-1 and TRBJ2-7, with 7 nucleotides matching TRBD2. V was pared by 1 base and J by 3 bases, with 6 bases of the junction left unmatched. The CDR3 length is 15 residues. Germline-derived CDR1 and CDR2 are MGHRA and YSYEKL. The CDR3 nucleotides are TGCGCCAGCAGCCAAGTCTCAGCGGGAAGCTACGAGCAGTACTTC. Protein sequence: CASSQVSAGSYEQYF.

This clone was seen only once. This chain joins TRBV9 and TRBJ2-3; D call uncertain. This CDR3 has 13 residues. CDR1 SGDLS and CDR2 YYNGEE come from the germline V gene. V lost 0 bases, J lost 9 bases, and 11 bases lay in between. The CDR3 nucleotides read TGTGCCAGCAGCGTAGATGAGGTACTAACGCAGTATTTT. This encodes CASSVDEVLTQYF.